Following are 9 T cell receptor beta chains from one sample sequenced in a study of Graves' ophthalmopathy and Graves' hyperthyroidism. Amplification of TCR beta CDR3 regions used RNA transcripts. RT-PCR with HTBI primers came first, then second-round multiplex PCR. One entry per CDR3 protein results from TCRdb running MiXCR on the multiplex PCR reads. There are approximately 700,000 distinct CDR3 sequences in the sample; roughly two fifths occur only once, and under 3.5% lies in the top ten. The sequencing input was peripheral blood. The source is an adult man with Graves' ophthalmopathy.

This clonotype came up a few times. J is TRBJ1-5 and V is TRBV6-6; D gene ambiguous. CDR1 and CDR2 from the germline V gene are MNHNY and SVGAGI (reference sequence). Between the trimmed V and J ends, which lost 6 bases and 0 bases, there was a span of 9 bases. The CDR3 contains 14 residues. The chain's CDR3 is CASSPKNSNQPQHF. DNA of the CDR3: TGTGCCAGCAGCCCTAAAAATAGCAATCAGCCCCAGCATTTT.

The CDR3 DNA sequence: TGCGCCAGCAGCTTGAAGGCTTTAGGACAGATGAACACTGAAGCTTTCTTT. Translating gives CASSLKALGQMNTEAFF. The rearrangement joins TRBV5-1 to TRBJ1-1, with a possible D match to TRBD1 (6 bases). Per the germline V gene, CDR1 is SGHRS and CDR2 is YFSETQ. The CDR3 has 17 residues. The V gene lost 1 base and the J gene lost 0 bases, with 16 bases spanning the gap.

This clonotype was detected only once. J is TRBJ2-6 and V is TRBV12-3 or TRBV12-4, with D unresolved. Trimming shortened V by 5 bases and J by 4 bases, and 12 bases separated the two germline ends. The CDR3 extends over 15 amino acids. The CDR3 DNA sequence: TGTGCCAGCAGTCCTAGGAACGCCGGGGCCAACGTCCTGACTTTC. Amino acid sequence: CASSPRNAGANVLTF.

This clonotype was counted at least ten times. CDR3 sequence: CASSPRMNTEAFF. The CDR3, as DNA: TGTGCCAGTAGTCCTCGAATGAACACTGAAGCTTTCTTT. The rearrangement joins TRBV14 to TRBJ1-1; D ambiguous. CDR3 length: 13 residues. The germline CDR1 and CDR2 sequences are SGHDN and FVKESK. Trimming pared 9 bases from V and 0 bases from J, leaving 11 bases between. The complete variable domain, with remaining parts taken from reference TRBV14 and TRBJ1-1, reads EAGVTQFPSHSVIEKGQTVTLRCDPISGHDNLYWYRRVMGKEIKFLLHFVKESKQDESGMPNNRFLAERTGGTYSTLKVQPAELEDSGVYFCASSPRMNTEAFFGQGTRLTVV.

The chain carries TRBV6-5 and TRBJ2-2; TRBD1 is a possible D gene (6 bases). CDR1 is MNHEY and CDR2 is SVGAGI in the germline V gene. This CDR3 is built from 14 residues. Between the trimmed V and J ends, which lost 6 bases and 4 bases, there was a span of 12 bases. The CDR3 coding sequence is TGTGCCAGCAGACACAGGGTGGGCACCGGGGAGCTGTTTTTT. It yields the protein CASRHRVGTGELFF.

The table lists this clonotype with many counts. The CDR3 bases are TGTGCCAGCAGCTGGGGTAGGGGGTTCGCTGAAGCTTTCTTT. This translates into CASSWGRGFAEAFF. The chain couples TRBV7-9 to TRBJ1-1, with a weak D call TRBD1 (6 bases). The CDR3 sequence is 14 residues long. The germline gives CDR1 SEHNR, CDR2 FQNEAQ (reference sequence). The V end was cut by 4 bases, the J end by 6 bases, with 15 bases between.

This clonotype was observed many times. The chain is built from TRBV7-9 and TRBJ1-1; possibly TRBD1 for D (6 bases). CDR1 is SEHNR, CDR2 FQNEAQ, per germline (reference sequence). The CDR3 covers 12 residues. The ends were cut back, 6 bases at V and 6 bases at J, with 11 bases in the middle. The CDR3 spells CASSSRGAEAFF. The CDR3 DNA follows: TGTGCCAGCAGTTCTAGGGGGGCTGAAGCTTTCTTT.

This clonotype occurred once. V and J are TRBV9 and TRBJ2-5, with D unresolved. Trimming stripped 0 bases from V and 5 bases from J, with 5 bases between. CDR1 is SGDLS, CDR2 YYNGEE, per germline. This CDR3 has 12 residues. CDR3 loop: CASSVVPETQYF. The DNA of the CDR3 is TGTGCCAGCAGCGTAGTGCCGGAGACCCAGTACTTC. The whole variable domain, filled in from reference TRBV9 and TRBJ2-5, reads DSGVTQTPKHLITATGQRVTLRCSPRSGDLSVYWYQQSLDQGLQFLIQYYNGEERAKGNILERFSAQQFPDLHSELNLSSLELGDSALYFCASSVVPETQYFGPGTRLLVL.

In regard to this clonotype: Germline is not matched at one junction end, which may reflect a read error. V gene TRBV7-2 combines with J gene TRBJ2-2; D is ambiguous. CDR3 length: 15 residues. Germline assignment: CDR1 SGHTA and CDR2 FQGNSA. CDR3 DNA sequence: TGCGCCAGCAGCCACGTCAGATCGAACACCGGGGAGCTGTTTTTT. It is translated as CASSHVRSNTGELFF.